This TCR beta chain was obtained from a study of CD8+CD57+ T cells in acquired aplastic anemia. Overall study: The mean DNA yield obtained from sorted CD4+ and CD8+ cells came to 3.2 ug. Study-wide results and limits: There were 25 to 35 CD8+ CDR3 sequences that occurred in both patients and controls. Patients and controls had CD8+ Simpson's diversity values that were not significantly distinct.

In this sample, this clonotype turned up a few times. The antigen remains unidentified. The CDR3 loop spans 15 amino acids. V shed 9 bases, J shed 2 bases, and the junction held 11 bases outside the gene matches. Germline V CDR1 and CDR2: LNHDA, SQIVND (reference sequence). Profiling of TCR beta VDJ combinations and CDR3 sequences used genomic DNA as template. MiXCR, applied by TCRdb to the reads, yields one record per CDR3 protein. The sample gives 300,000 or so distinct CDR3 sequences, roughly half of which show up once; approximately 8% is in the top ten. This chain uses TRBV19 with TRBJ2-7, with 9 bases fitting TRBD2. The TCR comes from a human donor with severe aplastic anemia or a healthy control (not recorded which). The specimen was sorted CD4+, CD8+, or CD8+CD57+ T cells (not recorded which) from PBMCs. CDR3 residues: CARPTREGLPYEQYF. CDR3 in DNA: TGTGCCAGACCAACGCGGGAGGGCCTTCCCTACGAGCAGTACTTC.